This T cell receptor (beta chain) derives from a study of control samples from healthy donors and cancer patients. Assay used: immunoSEQ multiplex PCR; TCRdb lists only in-frame clones, some missing. The repertoire holds fewer than 95,000 clones, with about nine tenths as singletons. The CDR3 is made up of 13 amino acids. V dropped 7 bases and J dropped 1; count of bases not matched to a gene: 6. The germline V gene encodes CDR1 SQVTM and CDR2 ANQGSEA. The sample taken for sequencing was blood. The TCR sequence derives from a man aged 25 to 40 in good health. The chain has TRBV29-1 and TRBJ1-1; 7 positions match TRBD1. CDR3 sequence: CSAWDSRNTEAFF. CDR3 DNA sequence: TGCAGCGCCTGGGACAGCCGGAACACTGAAGCTTTCTTT. The whole variable domain, remainder taken from reference TRBV29-1 and TRBJ1-1, is SAVISQKPSRDICQRGTSLTIQCQVDSQVTMMFWYRQQPGQSLTLIATANQGSEATYESGFVIDKFPISRPNLTFSTLTVSNMSPEDSSIYLCSAWDSRNTEAFFGQGTRLTVV.